This entry lists 5 T cell receptor beta chains sequenced from one sample in a study of shared clonotypes between healthy human individuals. The repertoire was sequenced with immunoSEQ multiplex PCR; TCRdb's copy has only in-frame clones and lacks some. The sample holds 2,500,000 or so clones, about 90% seen once. The sample was naive CD4+ T cells from PBMCs. Specified subset: CD45RA+ positively selected. The receptor set was obtained from a man between 18 and 35 years old in good health. Some clones in this sample may be carry-over from other donors' samples.

This chain uses TRBV7-9 with TRBJ1-1; possibly TRBD1 for D (6 bases). Germline CDR1 is SEHNR and CDR2 is FQNEAQ (reference sequence). There are 13 residues in the CDR3. V lost 3 bases, J lost 5 bases, and 10 bases lay in between. The CDR3 spells CASSFPDRTEAFF. The CDR3 bases are TGTGCCAGCAGCTTTCCCGACAGGACTGAAGCTTTCTTT.

The chain has TRBV7-9 and TRBJ1-4; D remains ambiguous. The V and J ends lost 5 bases and 3 bases respectively, with 10 bases between them. This CDR3 contains 14 residues. Germline V gene data show CDR1 as SEHNR and CDR2 as FQNEAQ (reference sequence). DNA for the CDR3: TGTGCCAGCAGCGCAGATAGTGCTAATGAAAAACTGTTTTTT. Translating gives CASSADSANEKLFF.

This chain connects TRBV5-8 to TRBJ2-7; D is perhaps TRBD2 (6 bases). The CDR3 runs to 15 residues. The ends were cut back, 4 bases at V and 6 bases at J, with 20 bases in the middle. CDR1 SGHTS and CDR2 YDEGEE come from the germline V gene. The CDR3 DNA is TGTGCCAGCAGCCCGAGACTAGTTATGGGTCGCGAGCAGTACTTC. It specifies CASSPRLVMGREQYF.

The chain carries TRBV9 and TRBJ2-1, with D uncertain. The CDR3 consists of 15 residues. With 3 bases removed from V and 2 bases from J, the gap between germline ends came to 12 bases. Germline V gene sequence: CDR1 SGDLS, CDR2 YYNGEE. As DNA, the CDR3 is TGTGCCAGCAGCGAACTCCGGGCCCCCTACAATGAGCAGTTCTTC. Protein product: CASSELRAPYNEQFF. Full variable domain (outside the CDR3, taken from reference TRBV9 and TRBJ2-1): DSGVTQTPKHLITATGQRVTLRCSPRSGDLSVYWYQQSLDQGLQFLIQYYNGEERAKGNILERFSAQQFPDLHSELNLSSLELGDSALYFCASSELRAPYNEQFFGPGTRLTVL.

The rearrangement links TRBV29-1 to TRBJ2-1; tentative D call: TRBD2 (5 bases). With 6 bases removed from V and 4 bases from J, the gap between germline ends came to 10 bases. The CDR3 contains 12 residues. The V gene's germline CDR1 is SQVTM and CDR2 ANQGSEA. The CDR3 region has the DNA TGCAGCGTCTCGCGGGTATACAATGAGCAGTTCTTC. Amino acid sequence: CSVSRVYNEQFF.